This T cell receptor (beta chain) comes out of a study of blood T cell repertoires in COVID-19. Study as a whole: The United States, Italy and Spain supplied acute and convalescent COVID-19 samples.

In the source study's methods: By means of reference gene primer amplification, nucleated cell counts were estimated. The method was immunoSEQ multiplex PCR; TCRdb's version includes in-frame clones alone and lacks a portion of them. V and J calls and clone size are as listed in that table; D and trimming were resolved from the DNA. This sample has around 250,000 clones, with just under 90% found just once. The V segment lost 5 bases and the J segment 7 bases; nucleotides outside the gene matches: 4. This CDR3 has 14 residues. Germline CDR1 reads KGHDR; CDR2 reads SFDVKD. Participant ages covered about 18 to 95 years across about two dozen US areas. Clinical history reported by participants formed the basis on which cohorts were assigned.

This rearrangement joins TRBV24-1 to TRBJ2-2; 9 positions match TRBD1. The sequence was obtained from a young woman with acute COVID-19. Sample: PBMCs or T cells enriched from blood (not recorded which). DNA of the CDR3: TGTGCCACCAGTGGTGGGACAGGGCTCGGGGAGCTGTTTTTT. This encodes CATSGGTGLGELFF.